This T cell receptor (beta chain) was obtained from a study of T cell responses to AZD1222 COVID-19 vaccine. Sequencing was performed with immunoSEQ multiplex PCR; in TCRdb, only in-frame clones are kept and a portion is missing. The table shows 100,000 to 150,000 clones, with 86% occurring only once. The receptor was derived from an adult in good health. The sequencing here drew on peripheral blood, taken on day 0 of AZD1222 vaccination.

The CDR3 sequence is CASSPTLTDTQYF. The CDR3 coding sequence is TGTGCCAGCAGCCCCACCCTCACAGATACGCAGTATTTT. The chain links TRBV27 to TRBJ2-3; no definite D call. The V gene lost 6 bases and the J gene lost 2 bases, with 9 bases spanning the gap. The germline gives CDR1 MNHEY, CDR2 SMNVEV (reference sequence). The CDR3 consists of 13 residues.